The source of this T cell receptor (beta chain) is a study of shared clonotypes between healthy human individuals. Study in general: Per donor, CD8 memory used one plate, CD8 naive used two, CD4 memory used three and CD4 naive used three.

The CDR3 has 17 residues. Germline V CDR1 and CDR2: MGHRA, YSYEKL. V was cut by 1 base and J by 0 bases, with 16 bases left in between. Splitting the CD4+ cells yielded a CD45RA+ naive subset and a CD45RA-negative memory subset. With respect to this clone: Its cognate antigen is unknown.

Sequenced by immunoSEQ multiplex PCR; TCRdb stores in-frame clones only, minus some. Of 2 million to 3 million clones in the sample, approximately 90% were seen once. Study-level findings and limits: Naive subsets tended to show greater estimated richness than memory subsets. Compared with clonotypes that all four donors shared, non-shared clonotypes had lower generation probabilities.

This rearrangement joins TRBV4-1 to TRBJ2-7, with D possibly matching TRBD2 (5 bases). Sequenced material: naive CD4+ T cells sorted from blood. The subset was: CD45RA+ positively selected. The TCR originated in a man in his late teens or twenties in good health. CDR3 amino acids: CASSQGNSESNSYEQYF. CDR3 coding DNA: TGCGCCAGCAGCCAAGGGAATAGCGAATCCAACTCCTACGAGCAGTACTTC.